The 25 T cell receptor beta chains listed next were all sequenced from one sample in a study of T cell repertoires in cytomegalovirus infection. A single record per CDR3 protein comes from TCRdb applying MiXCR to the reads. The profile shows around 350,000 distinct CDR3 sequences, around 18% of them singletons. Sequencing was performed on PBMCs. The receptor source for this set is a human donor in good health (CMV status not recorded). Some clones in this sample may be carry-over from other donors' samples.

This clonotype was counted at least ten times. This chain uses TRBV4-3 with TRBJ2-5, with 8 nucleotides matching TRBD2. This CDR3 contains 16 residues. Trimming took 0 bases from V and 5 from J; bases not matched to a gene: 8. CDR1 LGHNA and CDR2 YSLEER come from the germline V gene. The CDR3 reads CASSQDGAGVLETQYF. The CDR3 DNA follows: TGCGCCAGCAGCCAAGACGGAGCGGGAGTATTGGAGACCCAGTACTTC.

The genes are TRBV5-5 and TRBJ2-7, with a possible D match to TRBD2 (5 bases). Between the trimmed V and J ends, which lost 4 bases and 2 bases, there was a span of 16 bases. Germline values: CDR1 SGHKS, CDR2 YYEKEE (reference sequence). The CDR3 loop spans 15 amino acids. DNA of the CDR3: TGTGCCAGCAGCCTGATGTGGACTGGGGCCTACGAGCAGTACTTC. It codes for CASSLMWTGAYEQYF.

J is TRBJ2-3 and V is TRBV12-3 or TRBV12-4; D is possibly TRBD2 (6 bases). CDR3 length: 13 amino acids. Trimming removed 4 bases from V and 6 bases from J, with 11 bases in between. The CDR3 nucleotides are TGTGCCAGCAGTTCTACACGGGGGGATACGCAGTATTTT. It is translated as CASSSTRGDTQYF.

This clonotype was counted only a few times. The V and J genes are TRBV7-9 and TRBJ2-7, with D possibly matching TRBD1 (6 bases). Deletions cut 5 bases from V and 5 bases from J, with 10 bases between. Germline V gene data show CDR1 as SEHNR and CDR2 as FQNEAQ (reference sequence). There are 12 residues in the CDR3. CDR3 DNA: TGTGCCAGCAGCGAGGGGGTCGACGAGCAGTACTTC. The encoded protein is CASSEGVDEQYF.

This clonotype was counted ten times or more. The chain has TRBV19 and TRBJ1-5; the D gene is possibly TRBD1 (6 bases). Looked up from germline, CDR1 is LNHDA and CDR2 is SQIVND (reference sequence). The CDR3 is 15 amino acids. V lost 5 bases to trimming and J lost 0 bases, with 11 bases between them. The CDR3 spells CASSRGGDSNQPQHF. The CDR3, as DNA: TGTGCCAGTAGTCGAGGGGGTGATAGCAATCAGCCCCAGCATTTT.

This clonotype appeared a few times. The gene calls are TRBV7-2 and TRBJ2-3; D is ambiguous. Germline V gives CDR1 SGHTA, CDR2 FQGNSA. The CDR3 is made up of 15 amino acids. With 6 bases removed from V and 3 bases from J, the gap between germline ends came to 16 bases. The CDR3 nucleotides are TGTGCCAGCAGGGTCAGATTCGGTGGGACAGATACGCAGTATTTT. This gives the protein CASRVRFGGTDTQYF.

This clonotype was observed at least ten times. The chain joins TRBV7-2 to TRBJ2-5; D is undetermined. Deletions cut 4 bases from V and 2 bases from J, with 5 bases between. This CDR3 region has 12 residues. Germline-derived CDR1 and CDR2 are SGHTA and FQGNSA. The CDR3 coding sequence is TGTGCCAGCAGCTACCCTCAAGAGACCCAGTACTTC. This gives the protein CASSYPQETQYF.

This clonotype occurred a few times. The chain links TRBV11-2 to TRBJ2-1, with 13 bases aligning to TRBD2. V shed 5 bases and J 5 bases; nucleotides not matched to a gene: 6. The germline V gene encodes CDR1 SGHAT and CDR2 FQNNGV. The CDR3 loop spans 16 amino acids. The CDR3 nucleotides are TGTGCCAGCAGCCCCGTGGGACTAGCGGGAAACAATGAGCAGTTCTTC. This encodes CASSPVGLAGNNEQFF.

The DNA for the CDR3 is TGCAGTGCCGGGACTAGCGGGAGGCCCGACAATGAGCAGTTCTTC. Translating it yields CSAGTSGRPDNEQFF. The chain carries TRBV20-1 and TRBJ2-1, with 15 bases lining up with TRBD2. Germline V gene sequence: CDR1 DFQATT, CDR2 SNEGSKA (reference sequence). The length of the CDR3 is 15 residues. Germline trimming cut 6 bases from V and 5 bases from J; bases unmatched to any gene: 5.

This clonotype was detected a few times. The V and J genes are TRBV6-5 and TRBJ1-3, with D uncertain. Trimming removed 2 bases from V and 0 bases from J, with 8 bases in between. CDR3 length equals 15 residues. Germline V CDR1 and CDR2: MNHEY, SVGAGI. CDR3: CASSYKAHSGNTIYF. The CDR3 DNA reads TGTGCCAGCAGTTACAAGGCCCACTCTGGAAACACCATATATTTT.

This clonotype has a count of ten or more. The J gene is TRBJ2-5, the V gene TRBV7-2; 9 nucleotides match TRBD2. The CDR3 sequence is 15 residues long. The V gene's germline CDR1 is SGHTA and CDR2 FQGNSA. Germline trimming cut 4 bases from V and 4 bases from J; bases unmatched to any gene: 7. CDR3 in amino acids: CASSSRLAAPETQYF. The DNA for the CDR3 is TGTGCCAGCAGCTCCCGACTAGCGGCCCCAGAGACCCAGTACTTC.

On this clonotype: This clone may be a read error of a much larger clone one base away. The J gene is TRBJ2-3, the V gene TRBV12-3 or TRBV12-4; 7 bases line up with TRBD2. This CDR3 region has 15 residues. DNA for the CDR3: TGTGCCAGCGGATTGCGGGGGTCGAGCACAGGTACGCAGTATTTT. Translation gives CASGLRGSSTGTQYF.

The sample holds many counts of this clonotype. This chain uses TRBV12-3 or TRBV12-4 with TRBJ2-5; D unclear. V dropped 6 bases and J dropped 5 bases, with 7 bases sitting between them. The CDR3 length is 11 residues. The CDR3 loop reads CASSPYETQYF. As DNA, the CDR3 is TGTGCCAGCAGCCCTTACGAGACCCAGTACTTC.

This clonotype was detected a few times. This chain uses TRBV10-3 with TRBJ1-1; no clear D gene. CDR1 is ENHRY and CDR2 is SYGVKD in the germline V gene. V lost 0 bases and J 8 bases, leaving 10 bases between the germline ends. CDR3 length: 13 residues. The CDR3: CAISESLGQEAFF. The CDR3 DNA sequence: TGTGCCATCAGTGAGTCGTTAGGGCAGGAAGCTTTCTTT.

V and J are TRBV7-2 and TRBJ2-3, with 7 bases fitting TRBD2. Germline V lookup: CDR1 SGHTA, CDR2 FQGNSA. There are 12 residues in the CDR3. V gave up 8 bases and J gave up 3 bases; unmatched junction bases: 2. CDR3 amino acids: CASGGGTDTQYF. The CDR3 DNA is TGTGCCAGCGGGGGGGGTACAGATACGCAGTATTTT. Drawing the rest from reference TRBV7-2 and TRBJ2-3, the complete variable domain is GAGVSQSPSNKVTEKGKDVELRCDPISGHTALYWYRQSLGQGLEFLIYFQGNSAPDKSGLPSDRFSAERTGGSVSTLTIQRTQQEDSAVYLCASGGGTDTQYFGPGTRLTVL.

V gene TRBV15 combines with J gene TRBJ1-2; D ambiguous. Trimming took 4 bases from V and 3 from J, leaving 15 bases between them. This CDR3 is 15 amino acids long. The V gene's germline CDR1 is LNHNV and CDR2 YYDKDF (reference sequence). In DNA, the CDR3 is TGTGCCACCAGCAACCAAGTGGGTGCCGACTATGGCTACACCTTC. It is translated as CATSNQVGADYGYTF.

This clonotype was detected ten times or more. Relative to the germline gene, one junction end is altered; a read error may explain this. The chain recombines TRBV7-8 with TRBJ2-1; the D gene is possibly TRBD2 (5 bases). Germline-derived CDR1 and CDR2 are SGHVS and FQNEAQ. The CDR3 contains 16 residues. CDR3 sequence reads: CASSLAPLDSSNEQFF. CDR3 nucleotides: TGTGCCAGCAGCTTAGCGCCTCTGGACTCCTCCAATGAGCAGTTCTTC. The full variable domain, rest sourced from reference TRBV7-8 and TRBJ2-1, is GAGVSQSPRYKVAKRGQDVALRCDPISGHVSLFWYQQALGQGPEFLTYFQNEAQLDKSGLPSDRFFAERPEGSVSTLKIQRTQQEDSAVYLCASSLAPLDSSNEQFFGPGTRLTVL.

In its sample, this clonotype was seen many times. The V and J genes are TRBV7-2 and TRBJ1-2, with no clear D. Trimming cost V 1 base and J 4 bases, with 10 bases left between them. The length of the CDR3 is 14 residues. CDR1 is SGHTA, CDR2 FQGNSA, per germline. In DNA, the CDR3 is TGTGCCAGCAGCTTAGAGGGAAGGTCCTATGGCTACACCTTC. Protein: CASSLEGRSYGYTF.

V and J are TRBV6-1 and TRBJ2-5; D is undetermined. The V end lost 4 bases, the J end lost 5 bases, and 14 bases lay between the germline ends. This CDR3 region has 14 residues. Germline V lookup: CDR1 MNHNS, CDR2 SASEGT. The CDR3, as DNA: TGTGCCAGCAGTGCGCTACTCACCGAGGAGACCCAGTACTTC. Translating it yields CASSALLTEETQYF.

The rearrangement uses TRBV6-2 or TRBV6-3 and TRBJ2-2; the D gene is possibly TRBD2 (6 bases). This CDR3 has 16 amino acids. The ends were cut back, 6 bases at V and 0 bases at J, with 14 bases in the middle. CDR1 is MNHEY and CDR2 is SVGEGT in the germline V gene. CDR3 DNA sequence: TGTGCCAGCAGAAATCCCCGGACTACGAACACCGGGGAGCTGTTTTTT. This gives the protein CASRNPRTTNTGELFF.

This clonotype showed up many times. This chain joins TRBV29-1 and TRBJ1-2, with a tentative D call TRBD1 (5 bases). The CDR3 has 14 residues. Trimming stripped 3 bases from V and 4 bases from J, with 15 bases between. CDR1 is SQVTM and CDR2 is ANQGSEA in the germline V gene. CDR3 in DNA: TGCAGCGTTGAGGAGGACGAGGGGATCTATGGCTACACCTTC. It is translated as CSVEEDEGIYGYTF.

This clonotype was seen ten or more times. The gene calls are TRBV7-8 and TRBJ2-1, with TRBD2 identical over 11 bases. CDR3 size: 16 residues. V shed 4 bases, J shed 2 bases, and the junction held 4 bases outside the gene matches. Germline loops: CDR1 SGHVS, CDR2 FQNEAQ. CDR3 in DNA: TGTGCCAGCAGCTCGGGACTAGCGGAACCCTACAATGAGCAGTTCTTC. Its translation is CASSSGLAEPYNEQFF.

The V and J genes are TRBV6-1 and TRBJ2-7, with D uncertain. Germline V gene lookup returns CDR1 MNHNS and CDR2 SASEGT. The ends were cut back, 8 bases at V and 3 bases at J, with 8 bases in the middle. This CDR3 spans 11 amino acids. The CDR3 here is CASGMGYEQYF. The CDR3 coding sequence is TGTGCCAGCGGGATGGGCTACGAGCAGTACTTC.

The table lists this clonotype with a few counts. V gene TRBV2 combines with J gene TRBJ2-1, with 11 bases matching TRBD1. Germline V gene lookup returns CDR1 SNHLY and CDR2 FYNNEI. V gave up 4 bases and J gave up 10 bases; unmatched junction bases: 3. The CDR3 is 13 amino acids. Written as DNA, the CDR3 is TGTGCCAGCAGTGGGACAGGGGGCTACGAGCAGTTCTTC. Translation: CASSGTGGYEQFF.

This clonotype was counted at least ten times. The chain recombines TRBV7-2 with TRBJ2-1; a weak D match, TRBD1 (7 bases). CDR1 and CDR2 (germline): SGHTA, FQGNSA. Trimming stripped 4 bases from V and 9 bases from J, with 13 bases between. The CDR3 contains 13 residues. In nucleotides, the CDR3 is TGTGCCAGCAGCTCCTCCCAGGGGGGTGAGCAGTTCTTC. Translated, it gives CASSSSQGGEQFF.